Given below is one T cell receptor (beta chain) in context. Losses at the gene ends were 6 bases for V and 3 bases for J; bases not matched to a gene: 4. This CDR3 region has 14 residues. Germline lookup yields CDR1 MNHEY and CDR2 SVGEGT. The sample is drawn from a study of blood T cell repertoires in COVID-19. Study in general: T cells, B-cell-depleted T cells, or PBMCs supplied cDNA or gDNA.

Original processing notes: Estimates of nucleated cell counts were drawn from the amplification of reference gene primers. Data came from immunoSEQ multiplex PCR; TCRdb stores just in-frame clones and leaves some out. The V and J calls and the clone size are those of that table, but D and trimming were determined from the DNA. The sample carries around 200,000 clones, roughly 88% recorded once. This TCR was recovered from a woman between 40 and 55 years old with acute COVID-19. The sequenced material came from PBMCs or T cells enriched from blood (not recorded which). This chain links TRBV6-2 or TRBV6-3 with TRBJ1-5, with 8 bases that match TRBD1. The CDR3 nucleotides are TGTGCCAGCAGCCCCAGGGGGCCCAATCAGCCCCAGCATTTT. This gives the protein CASSPRGPNQPQHF.